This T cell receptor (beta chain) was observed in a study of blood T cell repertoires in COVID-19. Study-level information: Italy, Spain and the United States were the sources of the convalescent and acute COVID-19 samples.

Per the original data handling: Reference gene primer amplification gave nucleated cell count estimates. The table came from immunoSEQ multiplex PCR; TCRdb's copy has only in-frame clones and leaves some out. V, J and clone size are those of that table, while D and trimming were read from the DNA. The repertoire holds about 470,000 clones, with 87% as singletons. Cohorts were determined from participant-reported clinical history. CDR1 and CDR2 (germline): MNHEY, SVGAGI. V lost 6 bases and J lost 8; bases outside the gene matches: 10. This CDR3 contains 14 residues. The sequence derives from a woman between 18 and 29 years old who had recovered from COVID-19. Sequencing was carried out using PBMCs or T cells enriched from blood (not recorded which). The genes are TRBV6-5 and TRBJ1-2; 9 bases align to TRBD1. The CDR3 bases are TGTGCCAGCAGCGGGGACAGGGCAGCCAGGGGCTACACCTTC. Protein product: CASSGDRAARGYTF.